This T cell receptor beta chain was retrieved from a study of vaccination effects on CD4 cells after COVID-19 (dated by TCRdb to 2021 to 2024). Regarding the complete study: Across the study, the median time from the second dose to post-vaccine sampling was 72 days (range 14 to 241). A total of 10 COVID-19 convalescent patients and a handful of SARS-CoV-2-naive healthy vaccine recipients were included in the full study. SARS-CoV-2 spike-specific CD4+ TCR repertoires from before and after mRNA vaccination were compared in COVID-19 convalescent patients and in infection-naive vaccine recipients. The Oncomine TCR Beta short-read assay on an Illumina iSeq 100 was used to sequence cultures from other donors in the study.

Libraries were built with the immunoSEQ multiplex PCR assay. DNA from the cultured, isolated CD4+ T cells was subjected to TCR beta CDR3 sequencing. As for the original processing: Non-productive TCR sequences were discarded, and reads were trimmed to the CDR3 region, with only CDR3s of 7 or more amino acids retained. Antigen-specific clonotypes were identified using the MANAFEST web app by comparison of expansion in peptide wells against reference cultures. For clones to be considered positive, expansion at FDR<0.05 versus reference and all other wells, an odds ratio above 5, and a frequency above 0.1% in two replicate wells were required. Cross-reactive clonotypes were defined as significantly expanded in SARS-CoV-2 spike wells and in at least one common cold coronavirus spike condition. CDR3 similarity was assessed by Levenshtein distance using the stringdist R package, and unrooted trees were constructed with ape in R 3.6.1. The table was pulled from immuneACCESS by TCRdb, which kept in-frame rearrangements only. Such tables lose some clones; where checked, under half of the loss comes from unresolved V genes, and the rest has no known cause. The DNA was the basis for D and trimming; V, J and clone size are from that table. This sample gives about 59,000 clones in total; roughly 80% of them show up just once. Of the sample, less than 2.5% falls within the top ten clones.

The CDR3 holds 15 amino acids from the cysteine to the phenylalanine. Only the CDR3 part of the read is kept: 45 bases, read in frame from the first base. V has 6 bases trimmed and J has 4 bases trimmed; junction bases matching no gene number 8. According to the germline V gene (reference sequence), CDR1 reads LNHDA and CDR2 reads SQIVND. Here is what the overall study found, with its caveats: Clones induced by infection and clones induced by vaccination both contracted markedly at late timepoints after vaccination, which fits with T cell responses waning over time. The study was limited by a small number of convalescent patients, and early post-infection timepoints were lacking. In healthy vaccine recipients, vaccine-induced clones were almost all SARS-CoV-2 mono-reactive, with only 1 of 255 cross-reactive with common cold coronaviruses.

A remark on this clone: Its specific antigen is unknown. Per-nucleotide qualities are absent, and no much larger clonotype sits a single base away.

The ViraFEST assay stimulated PBMC with viral peptide pools and then used TCR sequencing to identify antigen-specific CD4+ T cell clonotypes by expansion. After approximately eleven days of culture, CD4+ T cells were isolated with the EasySep CD4+ T cell isolation kit. Each participant received two doses of an mRNA SARS-CoV-2 vaccine, either BNT162b2 or mRNA-1273. Negative nucleocapsid antibody results before and after vaccination confirmed that the healthy vaccine recipients had no prior SARS-CoV-2 infection. About 1.8 million PBMC per well were cultured with 10 ug/ml peptides in IMDM containing about 5% human AB serum, 10 IU/ml IL-2 and gentamicin. On days 3 and 7, half of the culture medium was replaced with fresh IL-2-containing medium. Each peptide stimulation condition was cultured in triplicate wells unless otherwise noted. Using Ficoll-Paque Plus gradient centrifugation, PBMC were separated from whole blood and then either used fresh or cryopreserved at -140C. Overlapping peptide pools spanned the spike proteins of SARS-CoV-2 and the common cold coronaviruses HCoV-NL63, HCoV-OC43 and HCoV-229E. Genomic DNA was extracted from cultured CD4+ T cells with the QIAamp micro DNA kit.

Rearrangement joined TRBV19 to TRBJ1-5, and TRBD1 matches 8 of the central bases. The input for sequencing was CD4+ T cells from PBMCs cultured with HCoV-OC43 spike peptides, taken after COVID-19 vaccination. Read against the paper, the sample's cell subset or site label means: HCoV-OC43 spike overlapping peptide pool stimulation. The sequence was collected from a human donor who received a COVID-19 vaccine. Here the CDR3 is given as CASRSGGAGNQPQHF. In nucleotide form, the sequence is TGTGCCAGTAGATCAGGGGGCGCGGGTAATCAGCCCCAGCATTTT.